This T cell receptor beta chain was sequenced for a study of T cell responses to AZD1222 COVID-19 vaccine. Points from the study as a whole: No day 14 peak samples; only post-peak repertoires were characterized. When two AZD1222 doses had been given, Spike-specific TCR breadth and depth rose.

To note about this clone: Its antigen is as yet unknown.

Repertoires were generated with immunoSEQ multiplex PCR, while TCRdb's copy carries only in-frame clones and drops some. The sample has roughly 67,000 clones, 89% seen once. This receptor was taken from an adult who received the AZD1222 COVID-19 vaccine. Here the sequenced sample was peripheral blood, taken 28 days after the second AZD1222 dose.

The DNA of the CDR3 is TGTGCCAGCTCACCACAGGAGGGCCCAGATACGCAGTATTTT. This codes for CASSPQEGPDTQYF. This chain joins TRBV18 and TRBJ2-3; D possibly corresponds to TRBD2 (6 bases). From germline, CDR1 is KGHSH and CDR2 LQKENI. The CDR3 is 14 amino acids. The V end was cut by 1 base, the J end by 4 bases, with 9 bases between.